One sample yielded the 20 T cell receptor beta chains listed below, sequenced in a study of T-cell memory formation after mild COVID-19. Using its own MiXCR run on the 5' RACE reads, TCRdb lists one record per CDR3 protein. The data contain roughly 600,000 distinct CDR3 sequences, over 15% of them seen just once; the ten biggest clones take up 9.5% to 15%. Sequenced sample: PBMCs or a T cell subset sorted from them (not recorded which). The source of these receptors is an adult woman who had mild COVID-19 (a few samples of this study predate the infection). Cell type and time point are not known.

In this sample, this clonotype turned up a few times. CDR3 protein: CASSLLQLVQEHRNTEAFF. Here the CDR3 DNA reads TGTGCCAGCAGCTTACTGCAACTCGTACAGGAGCATCGGAACACTGAAGCTTTCTTT. The rearrangement uses TRBV7-3 and TRBJ1-1; possible D gene TRBD1, 5 bases. V gave up 2 bases and J gave up 1 base, with 23 bases separating them. This CDR3 has 19 residues. CDR1 and CDR2 from the germline V gene are SGHTA and FQGTGA.

This clonotype was seen a few times. This sequence joins TRBV4-2 and TRBJ2-3, with TRBD2 identical over 11 bases. The CDR3 spans 16 residues. Germline V gene sequence: CDR1 LGHNA, CDR2 YNFKEQ. V gave up 7 bases and J gave up 2 bases; unmatched junction bases: 8. CDR3 sequence: CASTHGLAGFTDTQYF. The DNA for the CDR3 is TGTGCCAGCACCCACGGACTAGCGGGTTTCACAGATACGCAGTATTTT.

This clonotype was observed many times. The rearrangement links TRBV7-2 to TRBJ2-1; D unclear. Germline loops: CDR1 SGHTA, CDR2 FQGNSA. There are 14 residues in the CDR3. V shed 1 base and J shed 4 bases, with 8 bases lying between them. The CDR3 DNA reads TGTGCCAGCAGCTTAGACCACAGTTACAATGAGCAGTTCTTC. Amino acids: CASSLDHSYNEQFF.

This sequence joins TRBV10-3 and TRBJ1-4; D remains ambiguous. Germline-derived CDR1 and CDR2 are ENHRY and SYGVKD. Trimming took 3 bases from V and 10 from J, leaving 9 bases between them. This CDR3 region has 12 residues. CDR3 residues: CAISDGLVKLFF. The CDR3 nucleotides read TGTGCCATCAGTGATGGACTGGTAAAACTGTTTTTT.

This clonotype was picked up a small number of times. The genes are TRBV3-1 and TRBJ2-7; D may correspond to TRBD1 or TRBD2 (6 bases each). Trimming removed 4 bases from V and 6 bases from J, with 19 bases in between. Germline V lookup: CDR1 LGHDT, CDR2 YNNKEL (reference sequence). The CDR3 has 15 residues. The CDR3 nucleotides are TGTGCCAGCAGCCCCTGGGGGGCGGAGGTTTCCGAGCAGTACTTC. Encoded protein: CASSPWGAEVSEQYF.

This clonotype was observed a handful of times. The chain is built from TRBV10-3 and TRBJ2-3, with TRBD2 identical over 15 bases. The CDR3 runs 18 residues. The junction had 7 bases not matched to a gene; V was cut back by 6 bases and J by 0 bases. Germline V gene sequence: CDR1 ENHRY, CDR2 SYGVKD. Here the CDR3 reads CAISAGTSGRPSTDTQYF. CDR3 bases: TGTGCCATCAGCGCCGGGACTAGCGGGAGGCCAAGCACAGATACGCAGTATTTT.

This clonotype was counted between two and nine times. This chain joins TRBV6-5 and TRBJ2-3, with 13 bases lining up with TRBD2. V shed 2 bases, J shed 1 base, and the junction held 9 bases outside the gene matches. Germline-derived CDR1 and CDR2 are MNHEY and SVGAGI. The CDR3 has 19 amino acids. The CDR3 DNA is TGTGCCAGCAGTTACCACGGACTAGCGGGGGCCCGGGGCACAGATACGCAGTATTTT. Translating gives CASSYHGLAGARGTDTQYF.

This clonotype was seen only a few times. J is TRBJ2-1 and V is TRBV7-9; D is unclear. Trimming removed 1 base at V and 4 bases at J, with 14 bases between. Germline loops: CDR1 SEHNR, CDR2 FQNEAQ (reference sequence). The CDR3 is 16 amino acids. The CDR3 is CASSLGVTLSYNEQFF. In DNA, the CDR3 is TGTGCCAGCAGCTTAGGGGTGACACTCTCTTACAATGAGCAGTTCTTC.

This clonotype was observed a handful of times. The rearrangement uses TRBV3-1 and TRBJ2-2; D ambiguous. Germline-derived CDR1 and CDR2 are LGHDT and YNNKEL (reference sequence). V shed 1 base and J shed 0 bases, with 9 bases lying between them. The CDR3 length is 16 residues. The CDR3 DNA follows: TGTGCCAGCAGCCAAGCCAGTGGGACGAACACCGGGGAGCTGTTTTTT. Protein product: CASSQASGTNTGELFF. The variable domain in full, completed from reference TRBV3-1 and TRBJ2-2, reads DTAVSQTPKYLVTQMGNDKSIKCEQNLGHDTMYWYKQDSKKFLKIMFSYNNKELIINETVPNRFSPKSPDKAHLNLHINSLELGDSAVYFCASSQASGTNTGELFFGEGSRLTVL.

This clonotype was seen only a few times. The chain uses TRBV7-2 and TRBJ2-2, with 9 bases that match TRBD1. V shed 2 bases, J shed 6 bases, and the junction held 10 bases outside the gene matches. Germline V gene sequence: CDR1 SGHTA, CDR2 FQGNSA. The CDR3 covers 17 residues. The DNA for the CDR3 is TGTGCCAGCAGCTTAACGCGGACAGGGGTTGAGGCCGGGGAGCTGTTTTTT. Translation gives CASSLTRTGVEAGELFF.

V usage is TRBV5-1 and J usage is TRBJ2-7, with 8 bases matching TRBD2. This CDR3 contains 14 residues. Unmatched junction bases numbered 8, after V lost 4 bases and J lost 5 bases. CDR1 is SGHRS, CDR2 YFSETQ, per germline. The CDR3 region is CASSLSGGSNEQYF. The CDR3 nucleotides are TGCGCCAGCAGCCTGAGCGGGGGATCGAACGAGCAGTACTTC. Supplemented by reference TRBV5-1 and TRBJ2-7, the full variable domain reads KAGVTQTPRYLIKTRGQQVTLSCSPISGHRSVSWYQQTPGQGLQFLFEYFSETQRNKGNFPGRFSGRQFSNSRSEMNVSTLELGDSALYLCASSLSGGSNEQYFGPGTRLTVT.

This clonotype turned up a few times. The gene calls are TRBV6-6 and TRBJ2-7; tentatively, D is TRBD2 (6 bases). Germline CDR1 MNHNY, CDR2 SVGAGI (reference sequence). The CDR3 extends over 13 amino acids. The V gene lost 4 bases and the J gene lost 5 bases, with 12 bases spanning the gap. The CDR3 region has the DNA TGTGCCAGCAGTTCGGGGGAAGGAGACGAGCAGTACTTC. Protein sequence: CASSSGEGDEQYF.

There are a few counts of this clonotype. The chain combines TRBV7-8 with TRBJ1-2; 9 nucleotides line up with TRBD1. J gave up 4 bases and V 1 base, and 1 base lay outside the gene matches. The CDR3 length is 14 residues. Germline CDR1 is SGHVS and CDR2 is FQNEAQ. In nucleotides, the CDR3 is TGTGCCAGCAGCTTAGGGGACAGGGTCTATGGCTACACCTTC. Amino acid sequence: CASSLGDRVYGYTF.

CDR3 DNA: TGTGCCAGCAGCTCCTCCAGGGGACTAGCGGGTAGCACAGATACGCAGTATTTT. It translates to CASSSSRGLAGSTDTQYF. The rearrangement uses TRBV5-4 and TRBJ2-3, with 12 bases fitting TRBD2. This CDR3 comprises 18 residues. J was trimmed by 0 bases and V by 3 bases; bases with no gene match: 8. Per germline, CDR1 SGHNT and CDR2 YYREEE (reference sequence).

The chain links TRBV29-1 to TRBJ2-6; no definite D call. The CDR3 loop spans 16 amino acids. Trimming took off 2 bases at V and 1 base at J, with 12 bases between the two ends. Germline assignment: CDR1 SQVTM and CDR2 ANQGSEA. The CDR3 nucleotides read TGCAGCGTTGAAAGTCTAGTTGAATCTGGGGCCAACGTCCTGACTTTC. It is translated as CSVESLVESGANVLTF.

In its sample, this clonotype was seen a few times. The chain uses TRBV6-1 and TRBJ2-7; TRBD2 agrees at 7 bases. This CDR3 spans 13 amino acids. V shed 6 bases and J 2 bases; nucleotides not matched to a gene: 4. Per germline, CDR1 MNHNS and CDR2 SASEGT. As DNA, the CDR3 is TGTGCCAGCAGCAAAGGACTAGCCTACGAGCAGTACTTC. Amino acids: CASSKGLAYEQYF.

This clonotype was detected only a few times. This chain connects TRBV27 to TRBJ2-1; D is possibly TRBD1 (6 bases). V was pared by 6 bases and J by 6 bases, with 12 bases between. The germline CDR1 and CDR2 sequences are MNHEY and SMNVEV (reference sequence). The CDR3 length is 13 residues. CDR3 nucleotides: TGTGCCAGCAGACCCACAGGGTTCAATGAGCAGTTCTTC. Protein product: CASRPTGFNEQFF.

The CDR3 DNA reads TGTGCCAGCAGCTTAGGGTCGGAGGGGATCTATGGCTACACCTTC. Encoded protein: CASSLGSEGIYGYTF. V is TRBV7-3 and J is TRBJ1-2, with a weak D call TRBD1 (5 bases). Germline V gene lookup returns CDR1 SGHTA and CDR2 FQGTGA. Deletions cut 2 bases from V and 4 bases from J, with 14 bases between. The CDR3 extends over 15 amino acids.

This clonotype occurred a few times. This chain links TRBV7-9 with TRBJ1-2; 8 bases line up with TRBD1. Germline V CDR1 and CDR2: SEHNR, FQNEAQ (reference sequence). J was trimmed by 7 bases and V by 1 base; bases with no gene match: 5. CDR3 length: 14 residues. CDR3 bases: TGTGCCAGCAGCTTAGTGGGACAGGTTCGTGGCTACACCTTC. Translation gives CASSLVGQVRGYTF.

The CDR3 bases are TGTGCCAGCAACCCCCGGGCGGGAGGAAACACCGGGGAGCTGTTTTTT. Translation gives CASNPRAGGNTGELFF. This chain uses TRBV9 with TRBJ2-2; TRBD2 matches at 8 bases. V lost 6 bases and J lost 2; bases outside the gene matches: 9. Looked up from germline, CDR1 is SGDLS and CDR2 is YYNGEE. The CDR3 is made up of 16 amino acids.